This T cell receptor beta chain was retrieved from a study of blood T cell repertoires in COVID-19 (dated by TCRdb to the early 2020s). As for the study more broadly: Samples covering the acute and convalescent phases of COVID-19 were provided by collaborators in the United States, Italy and Spain. The prospective study material was composed of cDNA or gDNA derived from T cells, B-cell-depleted T cells, or PBMCs. The dataset comprised deeply sampled blood TCRbeta repertoires from subjects exposed to, actively infected with, or recovered from COVID-19. The sample metadata nearly always contained a de-identified subject ID, COVID-19 status, age in years and sex. A freely available public database, intended as a resource for researchers studying the immune response to SARS-CoV-2, is where the repertoires were released. Samples were obtained from the ongoing ImmuneRACE study (first 160 participants) and from 1,000 to 1,500 subjects provided by 6 global collaborators. Where HLA class I and class II types were available, the types were taken from metadata supplied by the sample provider, not from assay-based typing.

TCRbeta CDR3 regions were amplified from genomic DNA using the immunoSEQ Assay, a bias-controlled multiplex PCR. In the original analysis: The number of nucleated cells in each sample was estimated by amplification of reference gene primers within the assay. To quantify the absolute abundance of each unique TCRbeta CDR3 rearrangement, sequence reads were collapsed and filtered. For each sample, productive Simpson clonality was calculated as the square root of Simpson's diversity index across productive rearrangements. This immuneACCESS table, as held by TCRdb, lists in-frame sequences with V and J called but not all clones. Of the missing ones, under half trace to an unresolved V gene in checked studies; the others have no known cause. The DNA gave D and trimming, while V, J and clone size come from that table. The sample profile shows about 200,000 clones; under 90% of them were found once. 20% of the sample rests with the top ten.

Each collaborating institution followed its own protocols to collect whole blood in K2EDTA tubes. Collaborator samples were shipped for TCRbeta analysis as frozen whole blood, isolated PBMCs, or DNA extracted from either sample type. The sample holds a few counts of this clone. The clone's antigen remains unknown. No much larger clone exists at a distance of one base, and base qualities are not known. Overall study results and their limits: Clinical and demographic metadata were provided uncurated, with the amount varying by source and participant.

CDR1 and CDR2 are drawn from the germline V gene: SNHLY, FYNNEI. Taken from cysteine to phenylalanine, the CDR3 has 11 residues. CDR3 DNA is the only sequence kept; it has 33 bases, read in frame from the first base. The V end loses 4 bases and the J end loses 4 bases, and a stretch of 5 bases separates them. The chain is assembled from TRBV2 and TRBJ2-7; no D gene is confidently identified. Sequenced: peripheral blood. This clonotype was obtained from a human donor in a cohort sampled during active COVID-19. The CDR3 region reads CASSGEYEQYF. DNA sequence: TGTGCCAGCAGTGGAGAATACGAGCAGTACTTC.